The sequence of this T cell receptor (beta chain) was determined in a study of blood T cell repertoires in COVID-19. Turning to the study itself: Sample material is recorded as cDNA or gDNA derived from T cells, B-cell-depleted T cells, or PBMCs.

CDR1 SGHKS and CDR2 YYEKEE come from the germline V gene (reference sequence). There are 13 residues in the CDR3. V lost 2 bases to trimming and J lost 2 bases, with 8 bases between them. The protocol was immunoSEQ multiplex PCR, while the TCRdb copy is restricted to in-frame clones and leaves out a portion. Altogether about 150,000 clones are present, about 88% being singletons, with the ten largest covering about 7.7%. The receptor's source is a man between 45 and 60 years old who had recovered from COVID-19. Sequenced input: PBMCs or T cells enriched from blood (not recorded which). The chain couples TRBV5-5 to TRBJ2-7; weak D call: TRBD1 (5 bases). CDR3 loop: CASSFPGTYEQYF. CDR3 coding DNA: TGTGCCAGCAGCTTCCCAGGGACCTACGAGCAGTACTTC.